Listed here are 32 T cell receptor beta chains from one sample, sequenced in a study of blood T cell repertoires in COVID-19. Clones were sequenced by immunoSEQ multiplex PCR, and TCRdb holds only the in-frame ones, with some missing. In the table there are more than 200,000 clones, around nine tenths of which are singletons. Sequencing was carried out using peripheral blood. The receptors were gathered from a woman aged 55 to 70 with COVID-19, enrolled during active disease.

This sequence joins TRBV5-1 and TRBJ1-2, with 7 bases fitting TRBD1. The CDR3 consists of 15 residues. CDR1 is SGHRS and CDR2 is YFSETQ in the germline V gene. The trim removed 3 bases at V and 4 bases at J, leaving 9 bases unmatched. The CDR3 coding sequence is TGCGCCAGCAGCTACACAGGGGACGAGGGCTATGGCTACACCTTC. Encoded protein: CASSYTGDEGYGYTF.

The chain carries TRBV9 and TRBJ1-3, with unresolved D. Trimming removed 4 bases at V and 0 bases at J, with 11 bases between. CDR1 and CDR2 (germline): SGDLS, YYNGEE. This CDR3 contains 15 residues. CDR3 residues: CASSPSGSSGNTIYF. The CDR3 bases are TGTGCCAGCAGCCCTTCTGGGAGCTCTGGAAACACCATATATTTT.

This clone was seen only once. The CDR3 coding sequence is TGTGCCAGCAGCCTTCGGACAGGGGGCACCAAAAACATTCAGTACTTC. Translating it yields CASSLRTGGTKNIQYF. The chain combines TRBV5-4 with TRBJ2-4, with 11 bases matching TRBD1. J gave up 2 bases and V 4 bases, and 5 bases lay outside the gene matches. This CDR3 has 16 amino acids. From germline, CDR1 is SGHNT and CDR2 YYREEE (reference sequence). Based on the CDR3 plus reference TRBV5-4 and TRBJ2-4, the full variable domain is ETGVTQSPTHLIKTRGQQVTLRCSSQSGHNTVSWYQQALGQGPQFIFQYYREEENGRGNFPPRFSGLQFPNYSSELNVNALELDDSALYLCASSLRTGGTKNIQYFGAGTRLSVL.

To note about this clone: The sample carries other DNA sequences with the same CDR3. V usage is TRBV11-2 and J usage is TRBJ2-5; D is unclear. The CDR3 is made up of 11 amino acids. Trimming took off 4 bases at V and 2 bases at J, with 2 bases between the two ends. Germline V gene data show CDR1 as SGHAT and CDR2 as FQNNGV. Here the CDR3 reads CASSSQETQYF. CDR3 coding DNA: TGTGCCAGCAGCTCACAAGAGACCCAGTACTTC.

This clone occurred once. The chain employs TRBV18 and TRBJ2-2; the match to TRBD1 covers 12 bases. The V segment lost 5 bases and the J segment 2 bases; nucleotides outside the gene matches: 3. The CDR3 consists of 16 residues. From germline, CDR1 is KGHSH and CDR2 LQKENI. The CDR3 region is CASSAGTGGNTGELFF. The CDR3 DNA sequence: TGTGCCAGCTCAGCCGGGACAGGGGGCAACACCGGGGAGCTGTTTTTT.

V gene TRBV5-8 combines with J gene TRBJ2-2; D may be TRBD1 (5 bases). The germline V gene encodes CDR1 SGHTS and CDR2 YDEGEE. This CDR3 has 14 residues. Trimming left V 2 bases short and J 6 bases short, with 11 bases between. CDR3 amino acids: CASSLLGLPGELFF. The CDR3, as DNA: TGTGCCAGCAGCTTACTGGGGCTACCCGGGGAGCTGTTTTTT.

This sequence joins TRBV27 and TRBJ1-2; no clear D. In germline, CDR1 is MNHEY, CDR2 SMNVEV (reference sequence). V lost 6 bases and J lost 5, with 10 bases in between. This CDR3 is 12 amino acids long. The CDR3 sequence is CASRSTGYGYTF. The CDR3 nucleotides read TGTGCCAGCAGGTCGACGGGGTATGGCTACACCTTC.

Turning to this clone: With a much larger clone just one base away, this may be a read error. The V call is TRBV5-4, the J call TRBJ2-7, with 12 bases fitting TRBD2. The trim removed 4 bases at V and 3 bases at J, leaving 2 bases unmatched. CDR1 is SGHNT and CDR2 is YYREEE in the germline V gene (reference sequence). There are 14 residues in the CDR3. CDR3 region: CASSPTSGSYEQYF. Written as DNA, the CDR3 is TGTGCCAGCAGCCCGACTAGCGGGAGCTACGAGCAGTACTTC.

This rearrangement joins TRBV19 to TRBJ2-2, with a weak D call TRBD2 (7 bases). Trimming took 11 bases from V and 4 from J, leaving 20 bases between them. Germline values: CDR1 LNHDA, CDR2 SQIVND (reference sequence). The length of the CDR3 is 15 residues. CDR3 nucleotide sequence: TGTGCCCGGAAGGGGGGGGAGCAGGTCACCGGGGAGCTGTTTTTT. Translating it yields CARKGGEQVTGELFF.

The chain is built from TRBV5-4 and TRBJ2-7; weak D call: TRBD2 (6 bases). From germline, CDR1 is SGHNT and CDR2 YYREEE (reference sequence). This CDR3 contains 13 residues. The V and J ends lost 4 bases and 7 bases respectively, with 15 bases between them. Here the CDR3 DNA reads TGTGCCAGCAGCAGGGGCCCCGGGAGAGAGCAGTACTTC. Its translation is CASSRGPGREQYF.

The J gene is TRBJ2-2, the V gene TRBV7-6, with D possibly matching TRBD1 (6 bases). The CDR3 is made up of 12 amino acids. Germline CDR1 reads SGHVS; CDR2 reads FNYEAQ. Trimming cost V 8 bases and J 3 bases, with 7 bases left between them. The CDR3 DNA is TGTGCCAGCGAGGGGGACACCGGGGAGCTGTTTTTT. Protein sequence: CASEGDTGELFF.

Only one count was recorded for this clone. The chain couples TRBV18 to TRBJ2-5, with a tentative D call TRBD1 (6 bases). Trimming cost V 3 bases and J 5 bases, with 13 bases left between them. Germline CDR1 and CDR2: KGHSH and LQKENI. The CDR3 extends over 14 amino acids. The CDR3 region has the DNA TGTGCCAGCTCACCCGACCAGGGGTGGGAGACCCAGTACTTC. This codes for CASSPDQGWETQYF.

The V call is TRBV4-2, the J call TRBJ1-2, with TRBD1 identical over 11 bases. After removal of 0 bases from V and 4 bases from J, the junction contained 4 bases not matched to a gene. CDR1 is LGHNA, CDR2 YNFKEQ, per germline. The CDR3 totals 16 residues. The CDR3 nucleotides read TGTGCCAGCAGCCAAGAAGTGGGGACAGGGGGCTATGGCTACACCTTC. This translates into CASSQEVGTGGYGYTF.

The rearrangement joins TRBV7-6 to TRBJ1-3; possible D gene TRBD1, 5 bases. Between the trimmed V and J ends, which lost 1 base and 1 base, there was a span of 11 bases. The CDR3 has 16 residues. Germline CDR1 SGHVS, CDR2 FNYEAQ. The CDR3 region has the DNA TGTGCCAGCAGCTTAGAGGCAGGGATGTCTGGAAACACCATATATTTT. Translated, it gives CASSLEAGMSGNTIYF.

The rearrangement links TRBV7-2 to TRBJ1-4; D perhaps matches TRBD1 (5 bases). CDR3 size: 15 residues. The germline CDR1 and CDR2 sequences are SGHTA and FQGNSA. The germline V and J ends were trimmed by 3 bases and 3 bases, with 11 bases remaining between them. The CDR3 reads CASSLAGGSNEKLFF. The CDR3, as DNA: TGTGCCAGCAGCTTGGCGGGGGGGTCTAATGAAAAACTGTTTTTT. Together with reference TRBV7-2 and TRBJ1-4, the CDR3 gives the full variable domain: GAGVSQSPSNKVTEKGKDVELRCDPISGHTALYWYRQSLGQGLEFLIYFQGNSAPDKSGLPSDRFSAERTGGSVSTLTIQRTQQEDSAVYLCASSLAGGSNEKLFFGSGTQLSVL.

There are a few counts of this clone. The rearrangement links TRBV15 to TRBJ2-7; 9 positions match TRBD1. The trim removed 1 base at V and 2 bases at J, leaving 12 bases unmatched. Per germline, CDR1 LNHNV and CDR2 YYDKDF (reference sequence). The CDR3 sequence is 18 residues long. The CDR3: CATSRVPGQGYGPYEQYF. CDR3 coding DNA: TGTGCCACCAGCAGAGTACCGGGACAGGGTTACGGGCCCTACGAGCAGTACTTC.

The chain has TRBV27 and TRBJ2-2; D perhaps matches TRBD1 (6 bases). The V end was cut by 5 bases, the J end by 4 bases, with 11 bases between. The CDR3 length is 14 residues. CDR1 MNHEY and CDR2 SMNVEV come from the germline V gene (reference sequence). The CDR3 reads CASSPGTPTGELFF. CDR3 bases: TGTGCCAGCAGTCCCGGGACACCCACCGGGGAGCTGTTTTTT.

The rearrangement links TRBV4-3 to TRBJ2-1; D call uncertain. CDR1 is LGHNA and CDR2 is YSLEER in the germline V gene. V lost 0 bases and J lost 5, with 14 bases in between. The CDR3 covers 16 residues. The CDR3 DNA reads TGCGCCAGCAGCCAAGATCCAGGTGGCAGTCACAATGAGCAGTTCTTC. It encodes CASSQDPGGSHNEQFF.

The genes are TRBV19 and TRBJ1-1, with a weak D call TRBD1 (5 bases). CDR1 and CDR2 from the germline V gene are LNHDA and SQIVND (reference sequence). Trimming stripped 4 bases from V and 4 bases from J, with 19 bases between. This CDR3 has 16 residues. The CDR3 loop reads CASSKLGAGLATEAFF. The CDR3 region has the DNA TGTGCCAGTAGTAAGTTAGGGGCTGGGTTGGCCACTGAAGCTTTCTTT.

The genes are TRBV28 and TRBJ1-2; TRBD1 is a possible D gene (5 bases). With 5 bases removed from V and 5 bases from J, the gap between germline ends came to 15 bases. The CDR3 spans 14 residues. Looked up from germline, CDR1 is MDHEN and CDR2 is SYDVKM. CDR3 DNA sequence: TGTGCCAGCAGTCCCGCCGGGGGTAGGTATGGCTACACCTTC. Protein: CASSPAGGRYGYTF.

The chain carries TRBV5-6 and TRBJ2-3, with 9 bases fitting TRBD1. V shed 0 bases, J shed 2 bases, and the junction held 4 bases outside the gene matches. This CDR3 has 16 amino acids. CDR1 SGHDT and CDR2 YYEEEE come from the germline V gene. CDR3 DNA sequence: TGTGCCAGCAGCTTGGCCGGGACAGGGATCACAGATACGCAGTATTTT. This sequence encodes CASSLAGTGITDTQYF.

V and J are TRBV7-6 and TRBJ2-1, with D perhaps TRBD1 (5 bases). Trimming pared 1 base from V and 6 bases from J, leaving 13 bases between. The CDR3 is 15 amino acids. Germline V gene data show CDR1 as SGHVS and CDR2 as FNYEAQ. CDR3 region: CASSLGGSSLNEQFF. CDR3 DNA: TGTGCCAGCAGCTTAGGGGGCTCGAGTCTCAATGAGCAGTTCTTC. Complete variable domain (other parts from reference TRBV7-6 and TRBJ2-1): GAGVSQSPRYKVTKRGQDVALRCDPISGHVSLYWYRQALGQGPEFLTYFNYEAQQDKSGLPNDRFSAERPEGSISTLTIQRTEQRDSAMYRCASSLGGSSLNEQFFGPGTRLTVL.

This clone was recorded a few times. This chain links TRBV24-1 with TRBJ1-2, with 7 bases fitting TRBD1. Unmatched junction bases numbered 8, after V lost 6 bases and J lost 8 bases. Germline V CDR1 and CDR2: KGHDR, SFDVKD. The CDR3 has 13 residues. The CDR3 spells CATSNPTGIGYTF. DNA for the CDR3: TGTGCCACCAGTAACCCGACAGGGATCGGCTACACCTTC.

A few counts support this clone. The CDR3 nucleotides read TGTGCCAGCAGCTTAAGGACAGCGCCTGAAGCTTTCTTT. It codes for CASSLRTAPEAFF. V and J are TRBV7-8 and TRBJ1-1; weak D call: TRBD1 (6 bases). This CDR3 is 13 amino acids long. Trimming left V 2 bases short and J 6 bases short, with 10 bases between. The germline V gene encodes CDR1 SGHVS and CDR2 FQNEAQ.

This clone was observed a few times. This rearrangement joins TRBV6-5 to TRBJ1-2; D is undetermined. The CDR3 consists of 11 residues. Trimming shortened V by 7 bases and J by 7 bases, and 10 bases separated the two germline ends. Per germline, CDR1 MNHEY and CDR2 SVGAGI. The CDR3 spells CASIKEGGYTF. The CDR3 region has the DNA TGTGCCAGCATTAAGGAGGGTGGCTACACCTTC.

The chain uses TRBV25-1 and TRBJ1-5, with D maybe TRBD1 (5 bases). Germline CDR1 MGHDK, CDR2 SYGVNS. The CDR3 consists of 12 residues. V lost 9 bases and J 5 bases, leaving 11 bases between the germline ends. The CDR3: CARRGGDQPQHF. CDR3 in DNA: TGTGCCAGAAGGGGAGGGGATCAGCCCCAGCATTTT.

This chain uses TRBV7-2 with TRBJ1-5; TRBD1 agrees at 11 bases. The CDR3 runs 15 residues. Trimming removed 5 bases from V and 7 bases from J; junction bases left unmatched: 7. Germline lookup yields CDR1 SGHTA and CDR2 FQGNSA. CDR3 protein: CASSARTGGRQPQHF. The CDR3 bases are TGTGCCAGCAGCGCGAGGACAGGGGGCAGACAGCCCCAGCATTTT.

The chain combines TRBV14 with TRBJ1-1, with D maybe TRBD1 (5 bases). Looked up from germline, CDR1 is SGHDN and CDR2 is FVKESK. Between the trimmed V and J ends, which lost 6 bases and 0 bases, there was a span of 8 bases. This CDR3 comprises 13 residues. CDR3 residues: CASRRTMNTEAFF. The CDR3 region has the DNA TGTGCCAGCAGGCGGACAATGAACACTGAAGCTTTCTTT.

Concerning this clone: Additional DNA sequences in this sample encode the identical CDR3. The chain is built from TRBV19 and TRBJ2-3; TRBD2 matches 9 bases. Per the germline V gene, CDR1 is LNHDA and CDR2 is SQIVND (reference sequence). The CDR3 runs to 14 residues. V lost 6 bases and J lost 3; bases outside the gene matches: 4. The CDR3 here is CASSTGLATDTQYF. CDR3 sequence (DNA): TGTGCCAGTAGCACCGGACTAGCGACAGATACGCAGTATTTT.

V is TRBV9 and J is TRBJ2-1; TRBD2 agrees at 13 bases. This CDR3 comprises 18 residues. Germline trimming cut 2 bases from V and 1 base from J; bases unmatched to any gene: 6. Per the germline V gene, CDR1 is SGDLS and CDR2 is YYNGEE. The CDR3 nucleotides are TGTGCCAGCAGCGTGGGACTAGCGGGGCCCCTTTCCTACAATGAGCAGTTCTTC. Protein product: CASSVGLAGPLSYNEQFF.

This clone occurred a few times. The V and J genes are TRBV30 and TRBJ1-4; D unresolved. The ends were cut back, 2 bases at V and 11 bases at J, with 21 bases in the middle. This CDR3 is 15 amino acids long. Per the germline V gene, CDR1 is GTSNPN and CDR2 is SVGIG (reference sequence). CDR3 residues: CAWSPLVGGMGKLFF. The CDR3 bases are TGTGCCTGGAGTCCCTTAGTTGGAGGAATGGGTAAACTGTTTTTT. The entire variable domain, with the rest obtained from reference TRBV30 and TRBJ1-4, is as follows: SQTIHQWPATLVQPVGSPLSLECTVEGTSNPNLYWYRQAAGRGLQLLFYSVGIGQISSEVPQNLSASRPQDRQFILSSKKLLLSDSGFYLCAWSPLVGGMGKLFFGSGTQLSVL.

The chain recombines TRBV6-2 or TRBV6-3 with TRBJ1-3; 7 positions agree with TRBD1. J was trimmed by 0 bases and V by 5 bases; bases with no gene match: 13. CDR1 and CDR2 from the germline V gene are MNHEY and SVGEGT. The CDR3 is 18 residues long. The CDR3 DNA follows: TGTGCCAGCAGTCTTGGCGGGACAGCTTCACTCTCTGGAAACACCATATATTTT. It codes for CASSLGGTASLSGNTIYF.